This TCR beta chain was recovered during a study of cytomegalovirus exposure and HLA in healthy donors (dated by TCRdb to about 2017). At the level of the whole study: In an earlier analysis of approximately 640 of the donors, 276 Gb of sequence data and 100 million or so unique TCR beta sequences from 150 million to 200 million T cells were reported. Both class I and class II loci were covered by HLA typing, at four-digit resolution. The number of typed donors differed by locus: roughly 629-630 for A, B, C, DRB1 and DQB1; some 500 for DQA1; 606 for DPA1; and roughly 470 for DPB1. In a later genetic analysis, genome-wide SNP genotypes for about three fifths of the 666 donors were used, and that subset was treated as a discovery cohort. All discovery cohort repertoires had been generated using a single sequencing platform. Among 398 genotyped donors of the cohort, an average of around 220,000 unique TCR beta nucleotide sequences was sequenced per donor, of which approximately 19% were non-productive. To predict cytomegalovirus infection status, the study combined high-throughput TCR immunosequencing, statistical association of individual TCRs with disease status, and machine learning. In addition to the first cohort of about 650 subjects, a separate validation cohort of 130 or so different subjects was used. In an earlier analysis of 550 to 700 of the donors, high-throughput TCR beta sequencing was used to judge whether each TCR beta V gene segment behaved as functional or pseudogenic. The study aimed to test whether cataloging public T cell receptors could reveal signatures of past pathogen exposure. An early release that covered roughly 600 HLA-typed donors contained about 300 gigabases of sequencing data and tens of millions of unique TCR sequences. Alongside the repertoire data, information on donor age, sex, ethnicity and CMV serostatus was compiled. The genetic ancestry cluster associated with self-reported Caucasian donors included 81% of the 350 to 500 genotyped donors. A later analysis re-examined previously published TCR beta repertoires from around 670 donors and added high-resolution HLA genotyping to investigate patterns of TCR occurrence. The later analysis used no new phenotypic data to find candidate immune exposures, relying instead on TCR beta sequences and their occurrence across donors. Several DR-DQ haplotypes were handled as single units for association and clustering because linkage in the cohort was strong. The study used immunosequencing to profile the T cell repertoires of several hundred subjects and linked those repertoires to cytomegalovirus serostatus. Broader findings and caveats from the paper: A later analysis found that most CMV-associated TCR beta chains appeared HLA-restricted, with HLA associations seemingly driven largely by CMV exposure. V-gene and J-gene trimming of TCR beta chains was associated with a missense DCLRE1C variant in a later genetic analysis, and the association was replicated in an independent cohort. The authors suggested that the approach could potentially be extended to other disease states and immunological phenotypes. The study gave a list of 150 to 200 TCR beta chains associated with cytomegalovirus. HLA typing was unavailable for some donors at each locus, so association tests used only the typed subset. A further reported finding was that TCR beta sequences accurately predicted the HLA-A and HLA-B alleles for most subjects in the first cohort. Linkage disequilibrium might explain the correlated functional status among segregating V segments, but an unknown experimental factor could not be excluded. According to a later analysis, TCR association rates differed among HLA loci, with DRB1 alleles showing the most associated TCRs and HLA-C alleles showing the fewest. Most TCR sequences were observed very rarely across donors, whereas some public TCRs were present in many individuals. A cluster of highly shared sequence variants was judged likely to represent a technical artifact of the sequencing pipeline. In this cohort, only TCR beta chains were sequenced, and detectable features were limited by the absence of alpha or paired-chain data. Immune exposure information for the cohort was limited to CMV serostatus. In a later analysis, some 18,000 TCR beta sequences were associated with specific HLA alleles at a false discovery rate of 0.05. A few of the identified cytomegalovirus-associated TCR beta chains were confirmed in vitro to be specific for cytomegalovirus antigens. Some IMGT-functional V segments, including TRBV6-2 and TRBV6-3, could not be distinguished by the 87-base-pair reads and were therefore excluded. Several of the top co-occurrence clusters appeared to be linked to parvovirus B19, influenza, CMV and Epstein-Barr virus, according to a later analysis. When HLA alleles, especially DR and DQ, strongly co-occurred, attributing TCR associations to individual alleles was difficult. Because counts were too low, more than 15 rarely observed V segments, including chromosome 9 orphons, were excluded from the earlier analysis of 587 of the donors. Presence/absence analyses assumed roughly uniform sequencing depth across donors, an assumption that may not hold. The classifier was reported to diagnose cytomegalovirus status with high specificity and sensitivity in both the original and validation cohorts. An earlier analysis of several hundred of the donors showed that most TCR beta V segments appeared in productive rearrangements either about 87% or about 30% of the time, which broadly matched IMGT annotations. In a later analysis, HLA-associated TCR beta chains showed more clonal expansion and lower generation probabilities than non-associated chains that were equally common. In a later genetic analysis, fewer N-insertions in productive TCRs were reported among donors in an Asian-associated ancestry cluster than the roughly 640-donor mean.

In total, approximately 700 healthy bone marrow donors made up the cohort. At the time of sampling, every cohort member was nominally healthy, though immune exposures that went unrecorded were likely present. The donor tested CMV seronegative and was one of the 352 seronegative cohort members. Each donor provided a peripheral blood sample, and peripheral blood mononuclear cells were used for TCR beta sequencing. Genomic DNA extraction from the blood cell samples was performed with the Qiagen DNeasy Blood Extraction Kit. Reading the germline V gene gives CDR1 SGHDN and CDR2 FVKESK. V drops 4 bases and J drops 8 bases, leaving 21 bases in between. Spanning cysteine to phenylalanine, the CDR3 consists of 16 amino acids. Of all the DNA, just the CDR3 is kept, 48 bases in frame from base 1. Libraries were constructed by the immunoSEQ multiplex PCR assay. A mixture of 60 forward primers for TCR Vbeta segments and 13 reverse primers for TCR Jbeta segments was used in the multiplex PCR. Amplification of the CDR3 region of rearranged TCR beta genes was performed with a multiplex PCR assay on genomic DNA. Amplified TCR beta libraries were sequenced as 87-base-pair reads on the Illumina HiSeq System. As for the original processing: In a later analysis, about 80 million unique TCR beta chains were counted across the 500 to 850 repertoires, and approximately 11 million of these chains were shared by at least two donors. To remove PCR and sequencing errors, raw reads were error-corrected and collapsed into unique sequences using a nearest-neighbor algorithm that merged closely related sequences. To assign V, D and J gene segments, CDR3 sequences were aligned to IMGT reference sequences. Each retained sequence needed at least a six-nucleotide match to both a V gene segment and a J gene segment. A rearrangement was called productive if the CDR3 had no stop codons and remained in frame with V and J, and every other rearrangement was called non-productive. Following IMGT convention, CDR3 was defined as the stretch from the second conserved V-encoded cysteine up to the conserved J-encoded phenylalanine. The earlier analysis of fewer than 750 of the donors excluded sequences that lacked an unambiguous match to a single V gene segment. In an earlier analysis of 587 of the donors, a V segment was called functional when productive rearrangements were above 56.7%, and segregating when the standard deviation between donors exceeded 5%. To diagnose cytomegalovirus status from the catalog of TCR beta chain sequences, a statistical classification framework was built. In a later analysis, V and J genes were assigned by comparing TCR nucleotide sequences against IMGT/GENE-DB human TR gene sequences. The TCRdist pipeline was used in a later analysis to assign CDR3 sequences and most-parsimonious VDJ recombination scenarios. In a later analysis, each TCR beta chain was defined by its CDR3 amino acid sequence together with its V-gene family, and reads lacking a unique V-gene family were excluded. To address suspected cross-contamination and a sequencing artifact, a later analysis removed around 600 highly shared, low-generation-probability nucleotide sequences. In a later analysis, a clonal expansion index for each public chain was calculated from normalized within-repertoire ranks of inferred template counts. In a later analysis, generation probabilities were computed using a VDJ recombination model fitted to out-of-frame rearrangements, and the results were checked against IGoR. In a later analysis, hypergeometric tests were used to score TCR-TCR, TCR-HLA and TCR-CMV co-occurrence, with a repertoire-size bias correction applied to TCR pairs. In a later analysis, false discovery rates were estimated by permuting HLA or CMV assignments 20 times. In a later analysis, co-occurring TCRs were grouped using DBSCAN, with TCRdist sequence similarity added in when clustering inside HLA-allele-positive subsets. Repertoires with fewer than 30,000 or more than 120,000 public chains, plus five repertoires with anomalous nucleotide sharing, were excluded from co-occurrence clustering. Sourced from immuneACCESS, this table was stored by TCRdb with only in-frame sequences that have V and J called. A share of the clones is absent; for the studies checked, an unresolved V gene accounts for under half, and the remainder has no known explanation. V, J and clone size were drawn from that table, and D and trimming were deduced from the DNA. The sample contains nearly 110,000 clones, approximately 71% of them found a single time. Clones ranked in the top ten supply about 2.3% of the sample.

A note on this clone: Its antigen is not yet known. No much larger clone exists at a distance of one base, and base qualities are not known.

This sequence uses TRBV14 and TRBJ2-1; the D gene lacks a confident call. The clonotype comes from a man in his forties in good health and CMV-seronegative. Material: PBMCs. CDR3 protein: CASSPPYGAFTDEQFF. Read as DNA, the sequence is TGTGCCAGCAGCCCCCCATACGGAGCGTTTACCGATGAGCAGTTCTTC.